The clone carrying this TCR beta chain has a single count. In the authors' methods: By means of reference gene primer amplification, nucleated cell counts were estimated. Assay: immunoSEQ multiplex PCR; the TCRdb copy retains only in-frame clones and omits some. For V, J and clone size, that table is used; D and trimming come from the DNA. The top ten hold around 0.93% of the sample, which has some 200,000 clones, approximately 86% seen once. This sample was included in a study of blood T cell repertoires in COVID-19. Background on the study: The United States, Italy and Spain provided the acute and convalescent COVID-19 samples. PBMCs, B-cell-depleted T cells, or T cells were the source of the cDNA or gDNA that made up the material.

The germline V gene has CDR1 SEHNR and CDR2 FQNEAQ (reference sequence). The length of the CDR3 is 12 residues. Germline trimming cut 10 bases from V and 6 bases from J; bases unmatched to any gene: 6. Enrollment of patients from Seattle took place during active infection, with longitudinal follow-up. The sequenced sample consisted of peripheral blood. This clonotype originated in a man aged 55 to 70 with COVID-19, enrolled during active disease. V and J are TRBV7-9 and TRBJ1-3, with 7 bases lining up with TRBD1. The CDR3: CANRGQANTIYF. The CDR3 DNA sequence: TGTGCCAACAGGGGTCAGGCAAACACCATATATTTT.